Shown below are 26 T cell receptor beta chains from a single sample sequenced in a study of cytomegalovirus exposure and HLA in healthy donors. In the PCR, 60 Vbeta and 13 Jbeta primers were used. This table comes from immunoSEQ multiplex PCR, and its TCRdb copy is limited to in-frame clones, with some not included. Of around 180,000 clones listed, approximately 78% are singletons. The specimen was PBMCs. These receptors were taken from a male donor in good health and CMV-seronegative.

V gene TRBV2 combines with J gene TRBJ2-1; perhaps TRBD2 as D (6 bases). The CDR3 contains 14 residues. Trimming removed 0 bases at V and 8 bases at J, with 11 bases between. CDR1 is SNHLY, CDR2 FYNNEI, per germline. The CDR3 reads CASSEAAWEDEQFF. The CDR3 DNA follows: TGTGCCAGCAGTGAAGCGGCCTGGGAGGATGAGCAGTTCTTC. The variable domain in full, with the rest retrieved from reference TRBV2 and TRBJ2-1, is EPEVTQTPSHQVTQMGQEVILRCVPISNHLYFYWYRQILGQKVEFLVSFYNNEISEKSEIFDDQFSVERPDGSNFTLKIRSTKLEDSAMYFCASSEAAWEDEQFFGPGTRLTVL.

The J gene is TRBJ2-3, the V gene TRBV5-6, with 11 bases lining up with TRBD1. The germline gives CDR1 SGHDT, CDR2 YYEEEE. CDR3 length: 13 amino acids. The V and J ends lost 4 bases and 6 bases, in that order; junction bases with no gene match: 1. The CDR3 loop reads CASSGDRGDTQYF. CDR3 nucleotide sequence: TGTGCCAGCAGCGGGGACAGGGGGGATACGCAGTATTTT.

The J gene is TRBJ2-5, the V gene TRBV6-5; TRBD1 matches 10 bases. The CDR3 loop spans 15 amino acids. Germline values: CDR1 MNHEY, CDR2 SVGAGI. The V gene end was trimmed by 4 bases and the J gene end by 5 bases; junction bases not matched to a gene: 7. The CDR3 nucleotides read TGTGCCAGCAGTTTATTGACAGGGGGCCTTGAGACCCAGTACTTC. Its protein is CASSLLTGGLETQYF.

This clone was seen more than once but under ten times. This rearrangement joins TRBV5-5 to TRBJ2-7; D not resolved. CDR1 is SGHKS and CDR2 is YYEKEE in the germline V gene (reference sequence). V lost 6 bases and J lost 5, with 15 bases in between. This CDR3 has 13 residues. The CDR3 nucleotides read TGTGCCAGCAACAAACAGAACCCTAACGAGCAGTACTTC. This translates into CASNKQNPNEQYF.

This chain links TRBV28 with TRBJ1-2; D perhaps matches TRBD1 (5 bases). The CDR3 is made up of 13 amino acids. Germline CDR1 reads MDHEN; CDR2 reads SYDVKM. Trimming took 8 bases from V and 5 from J, leaving 15 bases between them. The CDR3 bases are TGTGCCAGCCAGCAAGTGGGGACTTATGGCTACACCTTC. Translated: CASQQVGTYGYTF.

This chain links TRBV4-1 with TRBJ1-1, with D possibly TRBD1 on 5 matching bases. Per the germline V gene, CDR1 is MGHRA and CDR2 is YSYEKL. This CDR3 contains 16 residues. Trimming stripped 0 bases from V and 8 bases from J, with 19 bases between. The CDR3 sequence: CASSQEPAGGRREAFF. The CDR3 coding sequence is TGCGCCAGCAGCCAAGAACCGGCGGGGGGTCGGAGGGAAGCTTTCTTT.

The chain couples TRBV27 to TRBJ2-7, with 14 bases aligning to TRBD2. V gave up 5 bases and J gave up 6 bases; unmatched junction bases: 9. The CDR3 sequence is 16 residues long. Germline V gene data show CDR1 as MNHEY and CDR2 as SMNVEV (reference sequence). CDR3 in DNA: TGTGCCAGCAGTCCCGGGACTAGCGGGAGAACCTCCGAGCAGTACTTC. Amino acids: CASSPGTSGRTSEQYF.

This chain connects TRBV7-8 to TRBJ2-5, with D possibly being TRBD2 (6 bases). V was cut by 5 bases and J by 5 bases, with 18 bases left in between. This CDR3 region has 15 residues. Germline V gene sequence: CDR1 SGHVS, CDR2 FQNEAQ. In DNA form, the CDR3 reads TGTGCCAGCAGCCAACCCGGGAGTGGTTTTGAGACCCAGTACTTC. Amino acid sequence: CASSQPGSGFETQYF.

The J gene is TRBJ1-1, the V gene TRBV5-1; 8 bases align to TRBD1. Germline CDR1 is SGHRS and CDR2 is YFSETQ. The V and J ends lost 1 base and 3 bases, in that order; junction bases with no gene match: 2. There are 14 residues in the CDR3. CDR3 bases: TGCGCCAGCAGCTTGCAGGACAGGGACACTGAAGCTTTCTTT. It codes for CASSLQDRDTEAFF.

The gene calls are TRBV7-2 and TRBJ2-5, with 7 positions matching TRBD2. Germline CDR1 SGHTA, CDR2 FQGNSA. J was trimmed by 5 bases and V by 3 bases; bases with no gene match: 9. The CDR3 contains 15 residues. The CDR3 region is CASSFRRGVRETQYF. CDR3 nucleotide sequence: TGTGCCAGCAGCTTCAGACGGGGGGTGAGGGAGACCCAGTACTTC.

The chain links TRBV30 to TRBJ2-1; 8 nucleotides line up with TRBD2. This CDR3 contains 15 residues. Germline assignment: CDR1 GTSNPN and CDR2 SVGIG (reference sequence). V gave up 0 bases and J gave up 7 bases; unmatched junction bases: 8. CDR3 amino acids: CAWSVGQRGFNEQFF. The CDR3 region has the DNA TGTGCCTGGAGTGTAGGGCAGCGGGGGTTTAATGAGCAGTTCTTC.

The rearrangement uses TRBV6-1 and TRBJ2-7; a possible D gene is TRBD2 (7 bases). Trimming cost V 7 bases and J 7 bases, with 20 bases left between them. This CDR3 has 14 residues. Germline CDR1 and CDR2: MNHNS and SASEGT. The CDR3 DNA sequence: TGTGCCAGCATTGTTATTGGGGGGCGGGGGGAGCAGTACTTC. Protein sequence: CASIVIGGRGEQYF.

The V call is TRBV27, the J call TRBJ2-5; tentatively, D is TRBD1 (5 bases). CDR1 MNHEY and CDR2 SMNVEV come from the germline V gene (reference sequence). The CDR3 spans 13 residues. With 5 bases removed from V and 5 bases from J, the gap between germline ends came to 12 bases. The CDR3 loop is CASSQGPRETQYF. The CDR3 coding sequence is TGTGCCAGCAGTCAGGGCCCTAGGGAGACCCAGTACTTC.

The genes are TRBV28 and TRBJ2-1; TRBD2 aligns across 7 bases. After removal of 0 bases from V and 6 bases from J, the junction contained 8 bases not matched to a gene. The germline V gene has CDR1 MDHEN and CDR2 SYDVKM. This CDR3 region has 16 residues. The CDR3 spells CASSLWAGVVGNEQFF. The CDR3 nucleotides are TGTGCCAGCAGTTTATGGGCGGGAGTAGTCGGCAATGAGCAGTTCTTC.

This rearrangement joins TRBV7-3 to TRBJ2-2; D call uncertain. This CDR3 comprises 15 residues. Trimming took 4 bases from V and 1 from J, leaving 10 bases between them. In germline, CDR1 is SGHTA, CDR2 FQGTGA. The CDR3 DNA sequence: TGTGCCAGCAGCTCCCTAATCGGGAACACCGGGGAGCTGTTTTTT. It is translated as CASSSLIGNTGELFF.

The CDR3 DNA follows: TGTGCCAGCAGCTTGAACAGGGGAAGCTCCTACAATGAGCAGTTCTTC. Amino acid sequence: CASSLNRGSSYNEQFF. This rearrangement joins TRBV5-6 to TRBJ2-1; 7 positions agree with TRBD1. Unmatched junction bases numbered 4, after V lost 1 base and J lost 0 bases. Germline-derived CDR1 and CDR2 are SGHDT and YYEEEE. CDR3 size: 16 residues.

The chain carries TRBV15 and TRBJ2-1; 13 bases align to TRBD2. V shed 3 bases, J shed 7 bases, and the junction held 12 bases outside the gene matches. Germline lookup yields CDR1 LNHNV and CDR2 YYDKDF (reference sequence). The CDR3 covers 18 residues. DNA for the CDR3: TGTGCCACCAGCAGTTTGCGGACTAGCGGGAGTGGACGTAATGAGCAGTTCTTC. Protein: CATSSLRTSGSGRNEQFF. The variable domain in full, with the rest retrieved from reference TRBV15 and TRBJ2-1, is DAMVIQNPRYQVTQFGKPVTLSCSQTLNHNVMYWYQQKSSQAPKLLFHYYDKDFNNEADTPDNFQSRRPNTSFCFLDIRSPGLGDTAMYLCATSSLRTSGSGRNEQFFGPGTRLTVL.

The chain has TRBV7-2 and TRBJ2-3, with TRBD2 matching 9 bases. The CDR3 loop spans 18 amino acids. CDR1 is SGHTA, CDR2 FQGNSA, per germline. Trimming removed 1 base from V and 0 bases from J; junction bases left unmatched: 8. The CDR3 coding sequence is TGTGCCAGCAGCTTAGATCGCGGGGGGGGCACTAGCACAGATACGCAGTATTTT. Amino acids: CASSLDRGGGTSTDTQYF.

The rearrangement joins TRBV6-6 to TRBJ2-5; a possible D gene is TRBD2 (6 bases). Per germline, CDR1 MNHNY and CDR2 SVGAGI (reference sequence). Deletions cut 6 bases from V and 2 bases from J, with 10 bases between. CDR3 length equals 13 residues. CDR3 coding DNA: TGTGCCAGCAGACGGGAGTATCAAGAGACCCAGTACTTC. Translated, it gives CASRREYQETQYF.

The chain joins TRBV7-2 to TRBJ2-7; 7 bases agree with TRBD2. This CDR3 contains 15 residues. The germline CDR1 and CDR2 sequences are SGHTA and FQGNSA. J lost 0 bases, V lost 3 bases, and 5 bases had no gene match. CDR3 bases: TGTGCCAGCAGCTTTGGGGGGGGAAACTCCTACGAGCAGTACTTC. Protein sequence: CASSFGGGNSYEQYF.

To note about this clone: Other DNA sequences from this sample encode an identical CDR3 as well. This chain links TRBV6-1 with TRBJ2-2; D gene uncertain. Germline CDR1 MNHNS, CDR2 SASEGT. The ends were cut back, 0 bases at V and 5 bases at J, with 7 bases in the middle. This CDR3 has 14 residues. CDR3 sequence: CASSEARGTGELFF. CDR3 DNA: TGTGCCAGCAGTGAAGCGCGAGGAACCGGGGAGCTGTTTTTT.

The V gene is TRBV5-1, the J gene TRBJ1-3; TRBD1 matches 7 bases. V was pared by 0 bases and J by 2 bases, with 2 bases of the junction left unmatched. The CDR3 is 15 amino acids. Germline V gives CDR1 SGHRS, CDR2 YFSETQ. The CDR3 here is CASSLDGTAGNTIYF. CDR3 nucleotide sequence: TGCGCCAGCAGCTTGGACGGGACAGCTGGAAACACCATATATTTT.

The chain recombines TRBV4-2 with TRBJ2-7; TRBD2 aligns across 9 bases. CDR1 is LGHNA and CDR2 is YNFKEQ in the germline V gene. With 1 base clipped from V and 3 bases from J, the junction kept 4 bases outside the gene matches. The length of the CDR3 is 15 residues. Written as DNA, the CDR3 is TGTGCCAGCAGCCAAGGGGCTAGCGGGGTCTACGAGCAGTACTTC. Translated, it gives CASSQGASGVYEQYF.

V usage is TRBV9 and J usage is TRBJ2-1; D may be TRBD2 (5 bases). The CDR3 runs to 16 residues. From germline, CDR1 is SGDLS and CDR2 YYNGEE. Trimming removed 0 bases at V and 4 bases at J, with 14 bases between. DNA of the CDR3: TGTGCCAGCAGCGTAGCGGCTAGCCCAAGTTACAATGAGCAGTTCTTC. As protein: CASSVAASPSYNEQFF.

This chain joins TRBV7-9 and TRBJ2-7, with 9 nucleotides matching TRBD2. The J segment lost 1 base and the V segment lost 0 bases, leaving 4 bases of the junction unmatched. The CDR3 extends over 16 amino acids. Germline assignment: CDR1 SEHNR and CDR2 FQNEAQ (reference sequence). For the CDR3, the DNA is TGTGCCAGCAGCTTAGCGGTGACTAGCGGTTCCTACGAGCAGTACTTC. Its translation: CASSLAVTSGSYEQYF.

The V gene is TRBV4-3, the J gene TRBJ2-7; D is undetermined. The CDR3 runs to 14 residues. The V gene lost 3 bases and the J gene lost 4 bases, with 13 bases spanning the gap. CDR1 and CDR2 from the germline V gene are LGHNA and YSLEER. As DNA, the CDR3 is TGCGCCAGCAGCCATGAAACGCGGCGTTACGAGCAGTACTTC. Translated, it gives CASSHETRRYEQYF.